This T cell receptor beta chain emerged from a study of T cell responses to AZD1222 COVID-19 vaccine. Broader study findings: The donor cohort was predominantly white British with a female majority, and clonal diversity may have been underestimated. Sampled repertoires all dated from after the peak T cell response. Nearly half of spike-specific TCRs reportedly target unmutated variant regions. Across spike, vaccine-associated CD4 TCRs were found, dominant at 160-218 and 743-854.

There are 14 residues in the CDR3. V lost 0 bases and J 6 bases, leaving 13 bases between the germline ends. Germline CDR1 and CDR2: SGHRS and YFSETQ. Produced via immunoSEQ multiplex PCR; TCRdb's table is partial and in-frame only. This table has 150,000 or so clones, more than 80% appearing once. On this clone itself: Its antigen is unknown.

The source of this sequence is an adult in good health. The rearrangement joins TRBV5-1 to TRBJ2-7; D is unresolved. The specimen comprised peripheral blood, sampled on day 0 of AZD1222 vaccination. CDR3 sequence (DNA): TGCGCCAGCAGCTTGGGAGTTAGGGCTGGCGAGCAGTACTTC. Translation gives CASSLGVRAGEQYF.